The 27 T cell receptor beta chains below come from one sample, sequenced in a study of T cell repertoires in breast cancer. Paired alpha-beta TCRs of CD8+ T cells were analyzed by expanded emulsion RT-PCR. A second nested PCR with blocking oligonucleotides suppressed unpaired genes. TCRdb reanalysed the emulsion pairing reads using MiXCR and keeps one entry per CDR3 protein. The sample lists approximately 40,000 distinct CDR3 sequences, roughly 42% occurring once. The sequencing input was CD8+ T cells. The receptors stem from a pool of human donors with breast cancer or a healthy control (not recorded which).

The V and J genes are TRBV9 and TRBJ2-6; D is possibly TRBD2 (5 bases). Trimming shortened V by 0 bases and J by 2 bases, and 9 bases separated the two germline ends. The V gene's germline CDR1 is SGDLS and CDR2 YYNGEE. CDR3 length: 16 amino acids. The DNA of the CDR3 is TGTGCCAGCAGCGTAGCTACGGGGACTGGGGCCAACGTCCTGACTTTC. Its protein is CASSVATGTGANVLTF.

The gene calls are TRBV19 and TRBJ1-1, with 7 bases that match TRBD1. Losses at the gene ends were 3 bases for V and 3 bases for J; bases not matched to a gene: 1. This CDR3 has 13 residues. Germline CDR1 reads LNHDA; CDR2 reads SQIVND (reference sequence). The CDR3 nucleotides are TGTGCCAGTAGTATTAGGGGGCACACTGAAGCTTTCTTT. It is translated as CASSIRGHTEAFF.

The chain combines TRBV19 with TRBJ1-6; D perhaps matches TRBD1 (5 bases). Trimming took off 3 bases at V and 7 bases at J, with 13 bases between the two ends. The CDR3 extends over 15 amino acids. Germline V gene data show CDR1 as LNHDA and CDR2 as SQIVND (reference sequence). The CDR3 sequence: CASSMFGDGNSPLHF. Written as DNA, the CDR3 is TGTGCCAGTAGTATGTTTGGGGACGGGAATTCACCCCTCCACTTT.

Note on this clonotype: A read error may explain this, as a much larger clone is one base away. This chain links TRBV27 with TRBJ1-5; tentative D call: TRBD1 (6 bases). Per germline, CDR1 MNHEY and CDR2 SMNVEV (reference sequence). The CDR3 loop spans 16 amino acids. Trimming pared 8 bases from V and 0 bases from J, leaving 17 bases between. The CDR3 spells CASCSQGLYSNQPQHF. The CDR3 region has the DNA TGTGCCAGCTGTTCCCAGGGGCTTTATAGCAATCAGCCCCAGCATTTT.

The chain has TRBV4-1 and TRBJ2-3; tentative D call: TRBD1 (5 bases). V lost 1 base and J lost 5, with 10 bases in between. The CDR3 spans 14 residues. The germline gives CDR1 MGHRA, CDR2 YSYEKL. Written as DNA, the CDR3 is TGCGCCAGCAGCCAAGCCAGGGAAGGAGATACGCAGTATTTT. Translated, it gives CASSQAREGDTQYF.

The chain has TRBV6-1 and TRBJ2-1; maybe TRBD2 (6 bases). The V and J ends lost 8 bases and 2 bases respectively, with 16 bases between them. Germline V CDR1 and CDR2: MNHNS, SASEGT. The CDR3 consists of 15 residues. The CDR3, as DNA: TGTGCCAGCGTCGGGGCGGGATTTACCTACAATGAGCAGTTCTTC. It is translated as CASVGAGFTYNEQFF.

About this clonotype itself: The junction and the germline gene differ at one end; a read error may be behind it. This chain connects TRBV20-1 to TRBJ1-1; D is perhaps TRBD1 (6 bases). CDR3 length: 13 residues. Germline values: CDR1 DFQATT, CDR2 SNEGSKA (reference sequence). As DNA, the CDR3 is TGCAGTGCTTCATCCGACGGGGACACTGAAGCTTCCTTT. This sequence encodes CSASSDGDTEASF.

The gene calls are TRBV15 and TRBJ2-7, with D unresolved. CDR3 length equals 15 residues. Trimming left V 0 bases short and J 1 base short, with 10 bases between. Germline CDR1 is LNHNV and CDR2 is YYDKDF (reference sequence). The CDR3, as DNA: TGTGCCACCAGCAGAGATCTCGAGAGGTCCTACGAGCAGTACTTC. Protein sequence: CATSRDLERSYEQYF.

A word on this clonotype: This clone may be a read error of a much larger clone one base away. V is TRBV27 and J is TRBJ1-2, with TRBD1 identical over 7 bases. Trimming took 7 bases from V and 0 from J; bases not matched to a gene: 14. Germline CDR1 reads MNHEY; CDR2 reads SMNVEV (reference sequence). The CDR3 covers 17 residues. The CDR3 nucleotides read TGTGCCAGCACCCCGACGGGGACAGTGGCCTCTAACTATGGCTACACCTTC. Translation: CASTPTGTVASNYGYTF.

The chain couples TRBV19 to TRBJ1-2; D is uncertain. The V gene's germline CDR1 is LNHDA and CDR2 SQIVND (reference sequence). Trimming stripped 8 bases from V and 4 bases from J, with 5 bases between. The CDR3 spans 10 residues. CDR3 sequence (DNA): TGTGCCAGTTTCGGCTATGGCTACACCTTC. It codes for CASFGYGYTF.

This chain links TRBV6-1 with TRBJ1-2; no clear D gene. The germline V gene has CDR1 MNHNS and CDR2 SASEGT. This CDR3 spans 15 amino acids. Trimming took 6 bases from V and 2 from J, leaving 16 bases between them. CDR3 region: CASSPPARINYGYTF. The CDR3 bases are TGTGCCAGCAGCCCCCCAGCAAGGATAAACTATGGCTACACCTTC.

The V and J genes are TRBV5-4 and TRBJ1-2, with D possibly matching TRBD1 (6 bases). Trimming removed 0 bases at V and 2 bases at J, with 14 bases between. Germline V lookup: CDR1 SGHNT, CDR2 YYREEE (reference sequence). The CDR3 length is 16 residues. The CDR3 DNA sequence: TGTGCCAGCAGCTTGGCAGGGACACGCGGAAACTATGGCTACACCTTC. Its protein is CASSLAGTRGNYGYTF.

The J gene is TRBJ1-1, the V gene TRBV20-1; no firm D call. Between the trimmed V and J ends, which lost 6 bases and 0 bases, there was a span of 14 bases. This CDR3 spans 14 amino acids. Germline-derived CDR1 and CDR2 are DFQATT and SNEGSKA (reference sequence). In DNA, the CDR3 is TGCAGTGCCTTACGTGGACTCATGAACACTGAAGCTTTCTTT. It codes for CSALRGLMNTEAFF.

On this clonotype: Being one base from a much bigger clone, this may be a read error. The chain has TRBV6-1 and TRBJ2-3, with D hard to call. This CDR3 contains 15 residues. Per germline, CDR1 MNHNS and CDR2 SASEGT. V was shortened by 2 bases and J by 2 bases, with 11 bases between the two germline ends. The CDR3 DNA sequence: TGTGCCAGCAGTGAAAGGGCCCTCGCCACAGATACGCAGTATTTT. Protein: CASSERALATDTQYF.

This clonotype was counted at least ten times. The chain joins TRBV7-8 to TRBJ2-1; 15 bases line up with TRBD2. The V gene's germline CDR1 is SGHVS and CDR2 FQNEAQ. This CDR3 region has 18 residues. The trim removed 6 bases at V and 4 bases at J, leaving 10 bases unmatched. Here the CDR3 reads CASRQGLAGGLGYNEQFF. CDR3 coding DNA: TGTGCCAGCAGACAAGGACTAGCGGGAGGGCTAGGGTACAATGAGCAGTTCTTC.

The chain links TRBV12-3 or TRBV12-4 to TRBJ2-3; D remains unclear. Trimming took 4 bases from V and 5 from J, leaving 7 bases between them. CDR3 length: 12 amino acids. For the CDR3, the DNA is TGTGCCAGCAGTTCGCTCGGAGATACGCAGTATTTT. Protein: CASSSLGDTQYF.

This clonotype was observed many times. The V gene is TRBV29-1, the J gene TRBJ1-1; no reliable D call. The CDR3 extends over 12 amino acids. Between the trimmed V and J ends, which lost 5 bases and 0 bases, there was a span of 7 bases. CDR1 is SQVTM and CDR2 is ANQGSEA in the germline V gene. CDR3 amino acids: CSVSEVNTEAFF. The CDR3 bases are TGCAGCGTTTCAGAGGTGAACACTGAAGCTTTCTTT.

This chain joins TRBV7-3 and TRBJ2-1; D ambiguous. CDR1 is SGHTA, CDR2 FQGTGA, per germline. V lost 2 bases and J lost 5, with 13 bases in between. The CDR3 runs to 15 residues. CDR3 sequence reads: CASSLRTGSNNEQFF. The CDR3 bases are TGTGCCAGCAGCTTACGGACGGGTTCTAACAATGAGCAGTTCTTC.

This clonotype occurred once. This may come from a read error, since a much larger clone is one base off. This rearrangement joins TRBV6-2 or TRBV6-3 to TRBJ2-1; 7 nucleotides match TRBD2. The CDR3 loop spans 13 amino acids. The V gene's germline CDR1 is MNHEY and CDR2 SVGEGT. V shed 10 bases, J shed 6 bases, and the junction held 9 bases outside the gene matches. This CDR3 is CAIMTRGSNEQFF. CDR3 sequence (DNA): TGTGCCATCATGACGCGGGGGAGCAATGAGCAGTTCTTC.

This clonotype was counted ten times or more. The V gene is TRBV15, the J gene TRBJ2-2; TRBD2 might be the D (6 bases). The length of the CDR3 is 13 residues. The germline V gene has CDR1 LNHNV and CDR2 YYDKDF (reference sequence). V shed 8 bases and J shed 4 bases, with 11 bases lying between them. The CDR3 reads CATGRGSTGELFF. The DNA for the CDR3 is TGTGCCACCGGCCGGGGGTCCACCGGGGAGCTGTTTTTT.

CDR3 sequence reads: CSAGQPSGNTIYF. CDR3 coding DNA: TGCAGTGCCGGACAACCCTCTGGAAACACCATATATTTT. This chain links TRBV20-1 with TRBJ1-3; D perhaps matches TRBD1 (5 bases). V lost 6 bases and J lost 0, with 9 bases in between. The length of the CDR3 is 13 residues. From germline, CDR1 is DFQATT and CDR2 SNEGSKA (reference sequence).

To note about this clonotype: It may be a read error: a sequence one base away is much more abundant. The CDR3 is CSAPETKNIRYF. CDR3 DNA: TGCAGTGCTCCAGAGACCAAAAACATTCGGTACTTC. The chain has TRBV20-1 and TRBJ2-4; D is unclear. This CDR3 region has 12 residues. CDR1 is DFQATT and CDR2 is SNEGSKA in the germline V gene (reference sequence).

The CDR3 DNA reads TGCGCCAGCAGCTTGGACGGAGGAGCGGAAGCTTTCTTT. It translates to CASSLDGGAEAFF. The chain has TRBV5-1 and TRBJ1-1, with D hard to call. This CDR3 comprises 13 residues. The V end lost 0 bases, the J end lost 8 bases, and 11 bases lay between the germline ends. Looked up from germline, CDR1 is SGHRS and CDR2 is YFSETQ.

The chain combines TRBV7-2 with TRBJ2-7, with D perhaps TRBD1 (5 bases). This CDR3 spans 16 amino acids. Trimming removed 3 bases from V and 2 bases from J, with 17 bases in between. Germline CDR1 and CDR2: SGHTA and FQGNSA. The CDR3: CASSFRGSNSAYEQYF. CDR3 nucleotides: TGTGCCAGCAGCTTTAGGGGCAGCAACTCCGCCTACGAGCAGTACTTC.

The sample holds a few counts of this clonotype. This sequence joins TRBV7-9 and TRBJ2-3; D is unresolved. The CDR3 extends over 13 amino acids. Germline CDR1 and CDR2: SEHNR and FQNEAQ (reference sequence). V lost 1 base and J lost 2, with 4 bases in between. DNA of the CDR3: TGTGCCAGCAGCTTAGTGTCCACAGATACGCAGTATTTT. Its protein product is CASSLVSTDTQYF.

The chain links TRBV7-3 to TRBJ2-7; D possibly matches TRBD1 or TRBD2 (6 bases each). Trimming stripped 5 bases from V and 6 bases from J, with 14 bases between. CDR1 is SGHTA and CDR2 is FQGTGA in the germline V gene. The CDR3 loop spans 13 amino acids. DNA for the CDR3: TGTGCCAGCAGCAATTCACAGGGAGGCGAGCAGTACTTC. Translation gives CASSNSQGGEQYF.

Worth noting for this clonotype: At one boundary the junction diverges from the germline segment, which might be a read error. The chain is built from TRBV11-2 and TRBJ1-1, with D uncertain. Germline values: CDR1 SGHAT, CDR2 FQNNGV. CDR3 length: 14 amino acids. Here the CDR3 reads CASSLGQMNTETFF. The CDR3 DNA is TGTGCCAGCAGCCTAGGGCAGATGAACACTGAAACTTTCTTT.